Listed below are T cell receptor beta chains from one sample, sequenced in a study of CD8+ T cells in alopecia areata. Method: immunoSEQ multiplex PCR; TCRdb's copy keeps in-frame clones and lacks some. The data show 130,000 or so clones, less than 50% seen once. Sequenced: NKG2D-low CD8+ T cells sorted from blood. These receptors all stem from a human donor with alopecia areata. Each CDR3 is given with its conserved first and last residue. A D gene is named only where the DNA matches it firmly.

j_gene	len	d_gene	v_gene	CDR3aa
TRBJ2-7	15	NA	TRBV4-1	CASSHREGGFYEQYF
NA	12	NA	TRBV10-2	CASTGGAYEQYF
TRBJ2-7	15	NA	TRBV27	CASSLSPAVTYEQYF
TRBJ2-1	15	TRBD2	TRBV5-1	CASSSGLAAYNEQFF
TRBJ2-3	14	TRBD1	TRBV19	CASSGTGGTDTQYF
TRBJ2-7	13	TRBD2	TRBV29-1	CSVTFREGPEQYF
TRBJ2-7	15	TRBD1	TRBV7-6	CASSLGTGDYYEQYF
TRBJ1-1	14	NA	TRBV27	CASSSRVGDTEAFF
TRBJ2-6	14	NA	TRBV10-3	CAIEEGSGANVLTF
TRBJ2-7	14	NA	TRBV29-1	CSVEDQWTESEQYF
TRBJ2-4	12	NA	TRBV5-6	CASSLVSNIQYF
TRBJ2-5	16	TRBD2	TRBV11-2	CASSLEVAGAQETQYF
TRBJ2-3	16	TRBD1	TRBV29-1	CSVEGGGQGPTDTQYF
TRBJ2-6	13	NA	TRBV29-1	CSVEMAGANVLTF
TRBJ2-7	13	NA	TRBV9	CASSPVGAYEQYF
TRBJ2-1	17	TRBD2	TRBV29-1	CSVEGSWAGVGVGEQFF
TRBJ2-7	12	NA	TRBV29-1	CSAEIRPHEQYF
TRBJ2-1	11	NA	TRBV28	CASSFRDEQFF
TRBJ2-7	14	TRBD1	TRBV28	CASSSGTGGSEQYF
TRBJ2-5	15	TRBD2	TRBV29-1	CSVEEPEGLEETQYF
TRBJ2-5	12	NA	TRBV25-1	CASSPGGETQYF
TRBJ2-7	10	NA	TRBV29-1	CSVLLGEQYF
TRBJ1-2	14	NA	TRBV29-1	CSAIIPDQTGSYTF
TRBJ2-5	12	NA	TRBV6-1	CASSDPTETQYF
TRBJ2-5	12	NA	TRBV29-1	CSVGGDQETQYF
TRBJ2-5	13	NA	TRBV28	CATSGTSQETQYF
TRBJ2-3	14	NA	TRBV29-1	CSVGPEATADTQYF
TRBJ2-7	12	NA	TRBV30	CAWREDGGEQYF
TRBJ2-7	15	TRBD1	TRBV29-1	CSVEAGTGMEYEQYF
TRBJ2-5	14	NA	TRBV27	CASSYRESGETQYF
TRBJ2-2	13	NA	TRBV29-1	CSVCGANTGELFF
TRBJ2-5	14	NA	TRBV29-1	CSVTYLGGRETQYF
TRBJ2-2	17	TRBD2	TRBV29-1	CSAGGASEISNTGELFF
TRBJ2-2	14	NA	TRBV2	CATADTVNTGELFF
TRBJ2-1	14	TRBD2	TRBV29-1	CSVAGLASRGEQFF
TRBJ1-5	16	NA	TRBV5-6	CASSLAGIYSNQPQHF
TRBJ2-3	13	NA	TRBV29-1	CSALLANTDTQYF
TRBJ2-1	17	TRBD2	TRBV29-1	CSVAGGALAGRENEQFF
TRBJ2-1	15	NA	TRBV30	CAWSHQGGRWNEQFF
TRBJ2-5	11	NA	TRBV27	CASSLGGTQYF
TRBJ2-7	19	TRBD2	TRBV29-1	CSVEFETSGSSTGTYEQYF
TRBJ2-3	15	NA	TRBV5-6	CASSLDGKSTDTQYF
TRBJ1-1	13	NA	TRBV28	CASSPLSGTEAFF
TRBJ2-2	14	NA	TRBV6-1	CASSVQGDTGELFF
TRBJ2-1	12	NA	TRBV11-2	CASSQNYNEQFF
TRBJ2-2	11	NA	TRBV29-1	CSVEDREGLFF
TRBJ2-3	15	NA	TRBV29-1	CSVEFGTGGTDTQYF
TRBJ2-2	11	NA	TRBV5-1	CASSVTGELFF
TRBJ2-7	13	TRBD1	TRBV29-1	CSARTGSSYEQYF
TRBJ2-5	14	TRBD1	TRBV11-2	CASSLDGTVETQYF